The entry below gives a single T cell receptor (beta chain) sequence along with its context. Combining a sample-barcoded 5' primer with a J-beta primer mix, a second PCR ran for about 6 to 11 cycles. TCRdb redid the calling of the 5' RACE reads with MiXCR, one entry per CDR3 protein. The table lists about 800,000 distinct CDR3 sequences, approximately 25% of them singletons. This specimen comes from a study of blood T cells in healthy people across ages. The ends were cut back, 2 bases at V and 2 bases at J, with 10 bases in the middle. CDR3 size: 15 residues. Per the germline V gene, CDR1 is SGHTA and CDR2 is FQGNSA. A further study also used this sample, focusing on T cells of mothers and their children.

The receptor's source is a boy younger than 18 in good health. This rearrangement joins TRBV7-2 to TRBJ1-3; D perhaps matches TRBD1 (5 bases). The specimen sequenced was blood. The CDR3 bases are TGTGCCAGCAGCTTACCGGGGGAGCCTGGAAACACCATATATTTT. Translation: CASSLPGEPGNTIYF.